What follows are 26 T cell receptor beta chains derived from one specimen sequenced in a study of T cells expressing NK-cell markers. For each CDR3 protein, TCRdb gives one entry from its re-call of the 5' RACE reads, without DNA. This specimen shows about 260,000 distinct CDR3 sequences; the ten leading clones hold under 0.5%. The sequencing sample was made of blood T cells: a sorted CD56 or NKG2C T cell subset, CD4+ or CD8+ T cells, or bulk PBMC T cells (not recorded which). All receptors come from a man between 18 and 29 years old in good health.

The rearrangement uses TRBV7-9 and TRBJ2-1; there is no DNA to check the TCRdb D call of TRBD2. The CDR3 loop spans 16 amino acids. Germline V gives CDR1 SEHNR, CDR2 FQNEAQ (reference sequence). CDR3 residues: CASSLEAGGTYNEQFF.

J is TRBJ2-5 and V is TRBV6-1; TCRdb calls TRBD1, which cannot be checked without DNA. The CDR3 spans 16 residues. Germline CDR1 MNHNS, CDR2 SASEGT. CDR3 amino acids: CASSGPFGQGDETQYF.

V is TRBV29-1 and J is TRBJ2-1; no DNA is available, so the TRBD2 call from TCRdb remains unchecked. The germline V gene has CDR1 SQVTM and CDR2 ANQGSEA. This CDR3 spans 13 amino acids. This CDR3 is CSGATGPNNEQFF.

The V and J genes are TRBV20-1 and TRBJ1-1; TCRdb returns TRBD1, unconfirmable since there is no DNA. Germline CDR1 is DFQATT and CDR2 is SNEGSKA (reference sequence). The CDR3 consists of 17 residues. The CDR3 is CSAKRTAHRRLNTEAFF.

The chain has TRBV12-3 or TRBV12-4 and TRBJ1-6; the D call from TCRdb, TRBD1, cannot be confirmed without DNA. This CDR3 has 14 amino acids. The CDR3 reads CASSQGQGESPLHF.

This chain's CDR3 is CSARETDRVYGYTF. The chain has TRBV20-1 and TRBJ1-2; TCRdb calls TRBD1, which cannot be checked without DNA. The CDR3 spans 14 residues. Germline V gene sequence: CDR1 DFQATT, CDR2 SNEGSKA (reference sequence).

The chain combines TRBV27 with TRBJ2-2. This CDR3 is built from 14 residues. The germline CDR1 and CDR2 sequences are MNHEY and SMNVEV (reference sequence). The CDR3 protein is CASSLAGIVGELFF.

V usage is TRBV9 and J usage is TRBJ2-1; with no DNA, the TCRdb D assignment of TRBD1 cannot be verified. Germline loops: CDR1 SGDLS, CDR2 YYNGEE. This CDR3 contains 13 residues. This chain's CDR3 is CATGRDDRNEQFF.

The chain joins TRBV28 to TRBJ1-5; there is no DNA to check the TCRdb D call of TRBD1. The length of the CDR3 is 15 residues. Germline assignment: CDR1 MDHEN and CDR2 SYDVKM. CDR3 sequence reads: CASSSGTGGNQPQHF.

The chain couples TRBV5-6 to TRBJ2-4. From germline, CDR1 is SGHDT and CDR2 YYEEEE. The CDR3 has 16 residues. The chain's CDR3 is CASSLGSRIAKNIQYF.

The chain employs TRBV7-2 and TRBJ2-7; no DNA is available, so the TRBD2 call from TCRdb remains unchecked. The CDR3 runs 12 residues. CDR1 and CDR2 from the germline V gene are SGHTA and FQGNSA. The CDR3: CASGLNSYEQYF.

The rearrangement uses TRBV18 and TRBJ1-1. The CDR3 consists of 16 residues. Germline V gives CDR1 KGHSH, CDR2 LQKENI. The CDR3 is CASSPYPQGSNTEAFF.

The chain combines TRBV24-1 with TRBJ2-1; TCRdb's assignment of TRBD1 cannot be checked, as there is no DNA. This CDR3 spans 16 amino acids. CDR1 and CDR2 from the germline V gene are KGHDR and SFDVKD. The CDR3 sequence: CATILHRGSSYNEQFF.

The chain uses TRBV29-1 and TRBJ1-1. The germline gives CDR1 SQVTM, CDR2 ANQGSEA. The CDR3 is 11 residues long. This chain's CDR3 is CSARRGAEAFF.

The chain is built from TRBV19 and TRBJ2-7; TCRdb returns TRBD1, unconfirmable since there is no DNA. This CDR3 contains 13 residues. Germline-derived CDR1 and CDR2 are LNHDA and SQIVND (reference sequence). CDR3 sequence reads: CATRRSSSYEQYF.

This chain links TRBV5-1 with TRBJ1-4; with no DNA, the TCRdb D assignment of TRBD1 cannot be verified. CDR3 length: 15 amino acids. Germline V gene sequence: CDR1 SGHRS, CDR2 YFSETQ. The CDR3 sequence is CASSTSGDLGEKLFF.

The J gene is TRBJ2-4, the V gene TRBV4-2; TCRdb indicates TRBD2, and absent DNA this call remains unverified. This CDR3 spans 13 amino acids. CDR1 LGHNA and CDR2 YNFKEQ come from the germline V gene. CDR3 region: CASSQERASDQYF.

The chain recombines TRBV7-2 with TRBJ2-5; TCRdb selects TRBD2, and the lack of DNA leaves this call unchecked. Per germline, CDR1 SGHTA and CDR2 FQGNSA. The CDR3 covers 15 residues. CDR3 protein: CASSLDSGRWETQYF.

The rearrangement links TRBV20-1 to TRBJ2-5; TCRdb's D call, TRBD2, is unchecked because there is no DNA. There are 14 residues in the CDR3. Germline CDR1 reads DFQATT; CDR2 reads SNEGSKA (reference sequence). The CDR3 loop reads CSASGRGIQETQYF.

This chain connects TRBV5-1 to TRBJ2-5; absent DNA, TCRdb's TRBD1 call cannot be checked. The length of the CDR3 is 14 residues. The germline gives CDR1 SGHRS, CDR2 YFSETQ. This chain's CDR3 is CASSLDPGRETQYF. Full variable domain (missing parts from reference TRBV5-1 and TRBJ2-5): KAGVTQTPRYLIKTRGQQVTLSCSPISGHRSVSWYQQTPGQGLQFLFEYFSETQRNKGNFPGRFSGRQFSNSRSEMNVSTLELGDSALYLCASSLDPGRETQYFGPGTRLLVL.

The genes are TRBV12-3 or TRBV12-4 and TRBJ2-5; the TRBD1 assignment by TCRdb is unverifiable without DNA. CDR3 length: 14 amino acids. CDR3: CASSETGGRETQYF.

The chain links TRBV29-1 to TRBJ2-3; TCRdb's D gene call, TRBD1, goes unchecked for lack of DNA. This CDR3 is 15 amino acids long. Germline values: CDR1 SQVTM, CDR2 ANQGSEA. CDR3 region: CSVATGQFGTDTQYF.

The J gene is TRBJ1-4, the V gene TRBV19; TCRdb indicates TRBD1, and absent DNA this call remains unverified. Germline V gene lookup returns CDR1 LNHDA and CDR2 SQIVND (reference sequence). The CDR3 runs 15 residues. CDR3 protein: CASSIARGYNEKLFF. Filled out from reference TRBV19 and TRBJ1-4, the complete variable domain reads DGGITQSPKYLFRKEGQNVTLSCEQNLNHDAMYWYRQDPGQGLRLIYYSQIVNDFQKGDIAEGYSVSREKKESFPLTVTSAQKNPTAFYLCASSIARGYNEKLFFGSGTQLSVL.

The CDR3 is CSGTNGPLNEQFF. The chain uses TRBV20-1 and TRBJ2-1; TCRdb gives TRBD2 as the D gene, but with no DNA this cannot be confirmed. Germline CDR1 reads DFQATT; CDR2 reads SNEGSKA (reference sequence). The CDR3 sequence is 13 residues long.

This chain links TRBV27 with TRBJ2-2; checking the TCRdb D call of TRBD1 is not possible without DNA. CDR1 is MNHEY and CDR2 is SMNVEV in the germline V gene (reference sequence). The CDR3 has 15 residues. The CDR3: CASKITGTNTGELFF.

The chain combines TRBV10-3 with TRBJ2-2; TCRdb's assignment of TRBD2 cannot be checked, as there is no DNA. The CDR3 contains 14 residues. The germline CDR1 and CDR2 sequences are ENHRY and SYGVKD. CDR3 region: CATQGLAATGELFF.